These 23 T cell receptor beta chains were all obtained from the same sample, sequenced in a study of T cell changes during pregnancy in multiple sclerosis. Profiled with immunoSEQ multiplex PCR; TCRdb holds only in-frame clones, not every one. The sample lists 40,000 to 55,000 clones, roughly 92% occurring once. Sequences were derived from CD4+ T cells from peripheral blood mononuclear cells, sampled in the third trimester of pregnancy. These receptors all come from a female donor with multiple sclerosis, enrolled in a pregnancy study.

This chain connects TRBV5-8 to TRBJ2-3, with TRBD2 matching 7 bases. The J segment lost 2 bases and the V segment lost 4 bases, leaving 7 bases of the junction unmatched. This CDR3 is built from 15 residues. CDR1 SGHTS and CDR2 YDEGEE come from the germline V gene. In DNA, the CDR3 is TGTGCCAGCAGCGCAAGCGGGGATAACACAGATACGCAGTATTTT. This encodes CASSASGDNTDTQYF.

J is TRBJ2-7 and V is TRBV18; TRBD1 aligns across 10 bases. CDR1 is KGHSH and CDR2 is LQKENI in the germline V gene. V gave up 2 bases and J gave up 2 bases; unmatched junction bases: 6. CDR3 length: 16 amino acids. The CDR3 is CASSPRGQGVAYEQYF. In DNA form, the CDR3 reads TGTGCCAGCTCACCAAGAGGACAGGGGGTGGCCTACGAGCAGTACTTC.

The chain links TRBV6-1 to TRBJ2-7, with 9 positions matching TRBD2. Germline V gene sequence: CDR1 MNHNS, CDR2 SASEGT. CDR3 size: 14 residues. After removal of 6 bases from V and 3 bases from J, the junction contained 6 bases not matched to a gene. The CDR3 loop is CASRSGGYNYEQYF. The CDR3 bases are TGTGCCAGCAGGAGCGGGGGGTATAACTACGAGCAGTACTTC.

CDR3: CASSVGTQFNQPQHF. The CDR3 nucleotides read TGTGCCAGCAGCGTAGGTACCCAGTTCAATCAGCCCCAGCATTTT. This chain links TRBV9 with TRBJ1-5, with D hard to call. The germline V and J ends were trimmed by 0 bases and 3 bases, with 10 bases remaining between them. From germline, CDR1 is SGDLS and CDR2 YYNGEE. The CDR3 contains 15 residues.

V usage is TRBV7-2 and J usage is TRBJ2-7, with 9 bases fitting TRBD1. The J segment lost 4 bases and the V segment lost 0 bases, leaving 4 bases of the junction unmatched. CDR3 length: 15 amino acids. Per the germline V gene, CDR1 is SGHTA and CDR2 is FQGNSA. The CDR3 region is CASSLAGQGSYEQYF. The CDR3 nucleotides read TGTGCCAGCAGCTTAGCCGGACAGGGGAGTTACGAGCAGTACTTC.

The V call is TRBV7-3, the J call TRBJ2-5; D unclear. The CDR3 loop spans 15 amino acids. V was shortened by 2 bases and J by 1 base, with 11 bases between the two germline ends. CDR1 is SGHTA, CDR2 FQGTGA, per germline. For the CDR3, the DNA is TGTGCCAGCAGCTTACAGTCAGGATTCCAAGAGACCCAGTACTTC. It yields the protein CASSLQSGFQETQYF.

The chain combines TRBV11-2 with TRBJ2-1, with TRBD1 matching over 8 bases. The CDR3 spans 15 residues. The germline CDR1 and CDR2 sequences are SGHAT and FQNNGV. Unmatched junction bases numbered 8, after V lost 2 bases and J lost 8 bases. The CDR3 DNA reads as TGTGCCAGCAGCTTATACCAGGGGGCGCAGGATGAGCAGTTCTTC. It specifies CASSLYQGAQDEQFF.

The rearrangement links TRBV11-3 to TRBJ2-7; 7 positions match TRBD1. J lost 6 bases, V lost 5 bases, and 10 bases had no gene match. Germline V gene lookup returns CDR1 SGHNT and CDR2 YENEEA. This CDR3 has 14 residues. CDR3 region: CASSPRQGKGEQYF. In nucleotides, the CDR3 is TGTGCCAGCAGCCCACGACAGGGTAAGGGCGAGCAGTACTTC.

The V and J genes are TRBV6-1 and TRBJ1-6; unclear D gene. The V gene lost 8 bases and the J gene lost 6 bases, with 14 bases spanning the gap. This CDR3 is 14 amino acids long. Per germline, CDR1 MNHNS and CDR2 SASEGT. CDR3 protein: CASGLGGFNSPLHF. CDR3 sequence (DNA): TGTGCCAGCGGTTTGGGCGGGTTTAATTCACCCCTCCACTTT.

V and J are TRBV30 and TRBJ1-5; D is perhaps TRBD1 (6 bases). Germline V gene lookup returns CDR1 GTSNPN and CDR2 SVGIG (reference sequence). V dropped 2 bases and J dropped 4 bases, with 21 bases sitting between them. The CDR3 consists of 17 residues. This CDR3 is CAWSTGNAATGNQPQHF. DNA for the CDR3: TGTGCCTGGAGTACCGGCAATGCAGCAACAGGGAATCAGCCCCAGCATTTT.

The count of this clone is one. This chain links TRBV15 with TRBJ1-4; 9 bases map to TRBD1. The CDR3 runs to 16 residues. Trimming at V came to 0 bases and at J to 11 bases, leaving 10 bases not matched to a gene. CDR1 is LNHNV and CDR2 is YYDKDF in the germline V gene (reference sequence). The CDR3 protein is CATSRDGGGTGRKLFF. Here the CDR3 DNA reads TGTGCCACCAGCAGAGATGGGGGGGGGACAGGGAGGAAACTGTTTTTT.

The J gene is TRBJ2-1, the V gene TRBV5-1; 9 bases match TRBD2. The V gene's germline CDR1 is SGHRS and CDR2 YFSETQ. The trim removed 3 bases at V and 9 bases at J, leaving 13 bases unmatched. The CDR3 is made up of 16 amino acids. CDR3 DNA: TGCGCCAGCAGCTCAATAGCGGGGGTCGGGTTGGGTGAGCAGTTCTTC. It encodes CASSSIAGVGLGEQFF.

The rearrangement joins TRBV7-2 to TRBJ2-2; TRBD2 might be the D (6 bases). The ends were cut back, 5 bases at V and 0 bases at J, with 10 bases in the middle. CDR1 is SGHTA, CDR2 FQGNSA, per germline. This CDR3 comprises 15 residues. CDR3 sequence reads: CASSPGLANTGELFF. CDR3 nucleotides: TGTGCCAGCAGCCCGGGACTGGCGAACACCGGGGAGCTGTTTTTT.

This chain uses TRBV7-9 with TRBJ2-7, with a possible D match to TRBD1 (5 bases). The CDR3 spans 16 residues. The V and J ends lost 4 bases and 3 bases respectively, with 19 bases between them. Germline CDR1 is SEHNR and CDR2 is FQNEAQ (reference sequence). The CDR3 nucleotides read TGTGCCAGCAGCTACAAACCCACAGGAGACCGCTACGAGCAGTACTTC. Protein sequence: CASSYKPTGDRYEQYF. Filled out from reference TRBV7-9 and TRBJ2-7, the complete variable domain reads DTGVSQNPRHKITKRGQNVTFRCDPISEHNRLYWYRQTLGQGPEFLTYFQNEAQLEKSRLLSDRFSAERPKGSFSTLEIQRTEQGDSAMYLCASSYKPTGDRYEQYFGPGTRLTVT.

The chain uses TRBV29-1 and TRBJ2-5; 7 nucleotides line up with TRBD1. From germline, CDR1 is SQVTM and CDR2 ANQGSEA. The trim removed 6 bases at V and 1 base at J, leaving 11 bases unmatched. The CDR3 runs to 15 residues. CDR3 sequence: CSVSPHDRAQETQYF. CDR3 bases: TGCAGCGTCTCCCCCCACGACAGGGCCCAAGAGACCCAGTACTTC.

The chain has TRBV19 and TRBJ1-2; 9 nucleotides agree with TRBD1. The V and J ends lost 4 bases and 8 bases, in that order; junction bases with no gene match: 17. The germline V gene has CDR1 LNHDA and CDR2 SQIVND (reference sequence). The CDR3 loop spans 17 amino acids. CDR3 DNA: TGTGCCAGTAGTAGGGGACAGGGTCCCCCGGTTGGCGCGGGCTACACCTTC. Encoded protein: CASSRGQGPPVGAGYTF.

This chain links TRBV29-1 with TRBJ1-4; D is possibly TRBD1 (5 bases). The CDR3 consists of 14 residues. Germline CDR1 is SQVTM and CDR2 is ANQGSEA. Trimming cost V 5 bases and J 8 bases, with 18 bases left between them. In DNA form, the CDR3 reads TGCAGCGTTTGCAGGGACTCACGCCCCGAAAAACTGTTTTTT. This gives the protein CSVCRDSRPEKLFF.

The J gene is TRBJ2-5, the V gene TRBV7-2; TRBD2 matches 11 bases. The germline gives CDR1 SGHTA, CDR2 FQGNSA. CDR3 size: 19 residues. The V and J ends lost 2 bases and 4 bases, in that order; junction bases with no gene match: 15. CDR3 DNA sequence: TGTGCCAGCAGCTTATATTTTTCGGCTAGCGGGGGGAAAGGAGAGACCCAGTACTTC. This translates into CASSLYFSASGGKGETQYF.

This clone was counted a single time. The genes are TRBV7-9 and TRBJ2-2; tentatively, D is TRBD1 (5 bases). Germline V lookup: CDR1 SEHNR, CDR2 FQNEAQ (reference sequence). V was clipped by 1 base and J by 3 bases, with 9 bases between them. This CDR3 has 15 residues. The CDR3 nucleotides are TGTGCCAGCAGCTTAGGGCAGGGCGACACCGGGGAGCTGTTTTTT. Encoded protein: CASSLGQGDTGELFF.

This chain links TRBV9 with TRBJ2-1; D not certain. V lost 0 bases and J 10 bases, leaving 14 bases between the germline ends. Germline CDR1 reads SGDLS; CDR2 reads YYNGEE. CDR3 length equals 14 residues. The CDR3 nucleotides are TGTGCCAGCAGCGTAGACCAAGCGCAAGGAGAGCAGTTCTTC. Its translation: CASSVDQAQGEQFF.

This rearrangement joins TRBV7-9 to TRBJ1-1; D uncertain. CDR1 and CDR2 (germline): SEHNR, FQNEAQ (reference sequence). The V end was cut by 5 bases, the J end by 0 bases, with 10 bases between. The CDR3 totals 14 residues. CDR3 coding DNA: TGTGCCAGCAGCCCCGCGGGCATGAACACTGAAGCTTTCTTT. It codes for CASSPAGMNTEAFF.

V and J are TRBV6-5 and TRBJ2-3; the match to TRBD2 covers 9 bases. This CDR3 has 13 residues. Trimming removed 7 bases from V and 9 bases from J; junction bases left unmatched: 8. Germline V lookup: CDR1 MNHEY, CDR2 SVGAGI. The CDR3 protein is CASIRNSGGTQYF. The CDR3 DNA is TGTGCCAGCATCAGAAATAGCGGGGGAACGCAGTATTTT.

The chain couples TRBV9 to TRBJ2-1, with 8 nucleotides matching TRBD2. Per germline, CDR1 SGDLS and CDR2 YYNGEE. This CDR3 is built from 14 residues. V lost 0 bases and J lost 10; bases outside the gene matches: 6. CDR3 sequence reads: CASSVVGGAQEQFF. CDR3 nucleotide sequence: TGTGCCAGCAGCGTAGTCGGGGGGGCGCAGGAGCAGTTCTTC.